The T cell receptor beta chain described here comes from a study of T cells expressing NK-cell markers. About the research overall: Most of the eight sequenced donors tested HCMV-seropositive; one tested seronegative. General study points: The leading position in the CD3+CD56-NKG2C+ fraction of several donors also went to these clonotypes.

On this clonotype: Its matching antigen is unknown.

For TCR beta, cDNA was produced by 5'RACE template switching with UMIs. TCRdb reprocessed the 5' RACE reads, with one entry per CDR3 protein and no DNA. The sample includes 300,000 to 450,000 distinct CDR3 sequences. Germline V lookup: CDR1 SGHTS, CDR2 YDEGEE. The CDR3 runs 15 residues. The chain couples TRBV5-8 to TRBJ2-1. Input material: blood T cells: a sorted CD56 or NKG2C T cell subset, CD4+ or CD8+ T cells, or bulk PBMC T cells (not recorded which). This receptor was identified in a man aged 18 to 69 in good health. This CDR3 reads CASSLSGISYNEQFF.